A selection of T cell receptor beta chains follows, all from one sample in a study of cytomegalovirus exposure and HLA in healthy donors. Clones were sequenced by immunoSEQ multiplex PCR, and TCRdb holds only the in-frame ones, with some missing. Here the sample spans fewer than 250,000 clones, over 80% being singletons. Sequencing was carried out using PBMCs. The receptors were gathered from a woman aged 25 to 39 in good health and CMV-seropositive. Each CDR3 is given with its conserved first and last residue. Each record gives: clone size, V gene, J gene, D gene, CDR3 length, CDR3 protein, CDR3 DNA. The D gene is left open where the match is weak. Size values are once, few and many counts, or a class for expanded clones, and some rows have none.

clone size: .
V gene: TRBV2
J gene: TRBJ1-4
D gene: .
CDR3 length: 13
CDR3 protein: CASSEVLSEKLFF
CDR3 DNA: TGTGCCAGCAGTGAGGTCCTCTCCGAAAAACTGTTTTTT

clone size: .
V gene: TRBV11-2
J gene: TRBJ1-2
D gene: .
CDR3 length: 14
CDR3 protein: CASSEGTDSYGYTF
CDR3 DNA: TGTGCCAGCAGCGAGGGGACGGACTCTTATGGCTACACCTTC

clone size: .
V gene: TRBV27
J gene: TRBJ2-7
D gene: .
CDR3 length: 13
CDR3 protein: CASSRGTRREQYF
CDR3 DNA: TGTGCCAGCAGCCGGGGGACACGAAGGGAGCAGTACTTC

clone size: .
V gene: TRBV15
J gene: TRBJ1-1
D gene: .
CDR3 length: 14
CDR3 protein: CATSKTTENTEAFF
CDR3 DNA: TGTGCCACCAGCAAAACGACAGAGAACACTGAAGCTTTCTTT

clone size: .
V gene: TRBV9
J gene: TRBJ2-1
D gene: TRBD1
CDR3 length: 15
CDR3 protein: CASSKWDRENNEQFF
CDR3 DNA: TGTGCCAGCAGCAAATGGGACAGGGAGAACAATGAGCAGTTCTTC

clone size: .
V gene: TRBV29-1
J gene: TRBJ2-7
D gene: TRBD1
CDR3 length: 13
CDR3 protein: CSVGDRKSYEQYF
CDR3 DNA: TGCAGCGTTGGGGACAGGAAGTCCTACGAGCAGTACTTC

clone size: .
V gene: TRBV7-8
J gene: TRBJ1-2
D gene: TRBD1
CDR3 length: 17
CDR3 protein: CASSDRDRGRVGYGYTF
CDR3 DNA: TGTGCCAGCAGCGACCGGGACAGGGGGCGCGTGGGCTATGGCTACACCTTC

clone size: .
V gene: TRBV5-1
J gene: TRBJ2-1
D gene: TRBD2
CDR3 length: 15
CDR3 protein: CASSLVASGINEQFF
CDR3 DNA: TGCGCCAGCAGCTTGGTGGCTAGCGGGATTAATGAGCAGTTCTTC

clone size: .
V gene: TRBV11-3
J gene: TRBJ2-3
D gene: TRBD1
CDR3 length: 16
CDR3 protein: CASSPVTGFFADTQYF
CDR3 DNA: TGTGCCAGCAGCCCCGTGACAGGGTTTTTCGCAGATACGCAGTATTTT

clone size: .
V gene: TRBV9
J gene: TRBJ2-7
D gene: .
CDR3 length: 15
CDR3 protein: CASSVGQSDSYEQYF
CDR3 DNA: TGTGCCAGCAGCGTAGGTCAGTCAGACTCCTACGAGCAGTACTTC

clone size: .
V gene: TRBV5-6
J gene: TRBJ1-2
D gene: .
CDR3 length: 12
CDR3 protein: CASSFQGSGYTF
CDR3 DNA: TGTGCCAGCAGCTTTCAGGGGAGTGGCTACACCTTC

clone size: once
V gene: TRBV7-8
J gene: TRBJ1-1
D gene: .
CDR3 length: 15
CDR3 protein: CASSLEGGPNTEAFF
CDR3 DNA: TGTGCCAGCAGCTTAGAAGGAGGGCCGAACACTGAAGCTTTCTTT

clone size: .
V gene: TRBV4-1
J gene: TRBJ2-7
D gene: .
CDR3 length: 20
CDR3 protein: CASSQVKKNDLVSEGYEQYF
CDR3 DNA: TGCGCCAGCAGCCAAGTGAAGAAAAATGACCTAGTTTCCGAGGGCTACGAGCAGTACTTC

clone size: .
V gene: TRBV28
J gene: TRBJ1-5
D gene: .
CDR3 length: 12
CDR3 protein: CASVSRNQPQHF
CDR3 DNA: TGTGCCAGTGTTTCAAGGAATCAGCCCCAGCATTTT

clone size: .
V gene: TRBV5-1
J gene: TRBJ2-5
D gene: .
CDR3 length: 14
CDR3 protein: CASSLGPYQETQYF
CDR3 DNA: TGCGCCAGCAGCTTGGGCCCATACCAGGAGACCCAGTACTTC

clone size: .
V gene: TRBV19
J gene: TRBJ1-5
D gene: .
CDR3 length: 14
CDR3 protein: CASSVGLSNQPQHF
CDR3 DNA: TGTGCCAGTAGCGTGGGACTTAGCAATCAGCCCCAGCATTTT

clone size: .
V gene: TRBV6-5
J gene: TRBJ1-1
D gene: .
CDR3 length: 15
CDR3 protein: CASSYSGGGITEAFF
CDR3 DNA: TGTGCCAGCAGTTACTCCGGAGGGGGAATCACTGAAGCTTTCTTT

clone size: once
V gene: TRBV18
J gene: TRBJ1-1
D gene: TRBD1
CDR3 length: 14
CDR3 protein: CASSPPRTGGNAFF
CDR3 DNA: TGTGCCAGCTCACCACCCCGGACAGGGGGGAATGCTTTCTTT

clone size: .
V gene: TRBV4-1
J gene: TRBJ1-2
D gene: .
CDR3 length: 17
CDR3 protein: CASSQDLGADTYYGYTF
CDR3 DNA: TGCGCCAGCAGCCAAGATCTTGGGGCTGATACCTACTATGGCTACACCTTC

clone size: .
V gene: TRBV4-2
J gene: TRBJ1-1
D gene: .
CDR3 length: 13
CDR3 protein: CASSQDRAREAFF
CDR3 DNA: TGTGCCAGCAGCCAAGATAGGGCGCGTGAAGCTTTCTTT

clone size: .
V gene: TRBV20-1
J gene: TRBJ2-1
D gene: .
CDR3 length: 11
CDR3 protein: CSAPAGYEQFF
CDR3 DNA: TGCAGTGCTCCAGCCGGTTATGAGCAGTTCTTC

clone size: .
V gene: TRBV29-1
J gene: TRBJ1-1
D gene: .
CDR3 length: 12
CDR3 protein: CSVGTVDTEAFF
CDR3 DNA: TGCAGCGTTGGGACAGTGGACACTGAAGCTTTCTTT

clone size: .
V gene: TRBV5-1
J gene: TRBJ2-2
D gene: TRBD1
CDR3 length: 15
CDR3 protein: CASSTGQERTGELFF
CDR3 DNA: TGCGCCAGCAGTACGGGACAGGAACGCACCGGGGAGCTGTTTTTT

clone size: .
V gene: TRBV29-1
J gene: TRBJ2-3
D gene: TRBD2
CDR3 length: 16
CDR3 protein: CSVGGPAGDNTDTQYF
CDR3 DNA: TGCAGCGTTGGTGGACCAGCGGGGGATAACACAGATACGCAGTATTTT

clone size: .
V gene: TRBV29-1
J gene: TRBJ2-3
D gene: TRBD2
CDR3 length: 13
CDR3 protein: CSVVGLGTDTQYF
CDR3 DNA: TGCAGCGTCGTTGGACTAGGGACGGATACGCAGTATTTT

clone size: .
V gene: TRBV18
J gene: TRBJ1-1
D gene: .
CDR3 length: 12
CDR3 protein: CASSTLNTEAFF
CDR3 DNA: TGTGCCAGCTCTACGTTGAACACTGAAGCTTTCTTT

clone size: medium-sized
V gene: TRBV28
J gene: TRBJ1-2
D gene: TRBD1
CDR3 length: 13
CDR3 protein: CASSRTGSDGYTF
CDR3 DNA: TGTGCCAGCAGTCGGACAGGGTCGGACGGCTACACCTTC

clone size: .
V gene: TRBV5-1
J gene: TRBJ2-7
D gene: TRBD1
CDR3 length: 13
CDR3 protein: CASKWTGSYEQYF
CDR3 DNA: TGCGCCAGCAAATGGACAGGGTCCTACGAGCAGTACTTC

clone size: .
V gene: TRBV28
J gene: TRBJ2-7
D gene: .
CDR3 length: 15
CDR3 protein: CASSIWGGRLTEQYF
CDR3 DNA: TGTGCCAGCAGCATATGGGGGGGGCGCCTTACCGAGCAGTACTTC

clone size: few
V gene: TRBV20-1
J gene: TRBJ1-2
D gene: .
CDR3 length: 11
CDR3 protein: CSARERPGYTF
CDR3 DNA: TGCAGTGCTAGAGAGAGGCCCGGCTACACCTTC

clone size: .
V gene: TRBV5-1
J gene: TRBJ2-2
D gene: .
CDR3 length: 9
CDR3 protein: CASGGELFF
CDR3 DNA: TGCGCGAGCGGCGGGGAGCTGTTTTTT

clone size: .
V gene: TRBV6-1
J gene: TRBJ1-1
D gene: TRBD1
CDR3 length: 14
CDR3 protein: CASRLAGGGTEAFF
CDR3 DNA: TGTGCCAGCAGACTAGCAGGGGGCGGGACTGAAGCTTTCTTT

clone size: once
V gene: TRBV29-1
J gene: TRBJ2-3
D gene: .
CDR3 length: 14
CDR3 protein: CSFGLGVEAFTQYF
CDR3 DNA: TGCAGTTTTGGCTTGGGGGTTGAGGCTTTTACGCAGTATTTT

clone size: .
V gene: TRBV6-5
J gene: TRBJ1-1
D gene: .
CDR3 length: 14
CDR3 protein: CASSYARQNTEAFF
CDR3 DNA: TGTGCCAGCAGTTACGCCCGACAGAACACTGAAGCTTTCTTT

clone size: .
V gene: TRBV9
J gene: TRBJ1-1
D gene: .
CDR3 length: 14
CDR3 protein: CASSSSGGNTEAFF
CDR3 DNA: TGTGCCAGCAGCAGTTCGGGTGGGAACACTGAAGCTTTCTTT

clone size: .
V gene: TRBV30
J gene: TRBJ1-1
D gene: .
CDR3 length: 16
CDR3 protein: CAWMNLGGLWGTEAFF
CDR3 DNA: TGTGCCTGGATGAACCTCGGGGGGCTTTGGGGGACTGAAGCTTTCTTT

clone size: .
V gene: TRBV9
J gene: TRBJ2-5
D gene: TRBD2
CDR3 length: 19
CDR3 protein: CASSVDPGLAGAGKETQYF
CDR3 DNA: TGTGCCAGCAGCGTAGATCCCGGACTAGCGGGAGCAGGGAAAGAGACCCAGTACTTC

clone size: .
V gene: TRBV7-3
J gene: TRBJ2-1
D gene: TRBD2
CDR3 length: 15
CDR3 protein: CASSSPSGRAHEQFF
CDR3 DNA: TGTGCCAGCAGCTCCCCTAGCGGGAGGGCCCATGAGCAGTTCTTC

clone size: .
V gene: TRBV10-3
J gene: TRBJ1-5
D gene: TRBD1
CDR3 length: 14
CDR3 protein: CAISGQGSNQPQHF
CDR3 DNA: TGTGCCATCAGTGGACAGGGGAGCAATCAGCCCCAGCATTTT

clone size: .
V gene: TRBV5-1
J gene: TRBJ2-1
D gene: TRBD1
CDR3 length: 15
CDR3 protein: CASSSDGQDRSEQFF
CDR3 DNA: TGCGCCAGCAGCTCCGACGGACAGGATCGCTCTGAGCAGTTCTTC

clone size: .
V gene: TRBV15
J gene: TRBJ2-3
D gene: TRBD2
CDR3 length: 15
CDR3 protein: CATSIGLAGTDTQYF
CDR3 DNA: TGTGCCACCAGCATCGGACTAGCGGGAACAGATACGCAGTATTTT

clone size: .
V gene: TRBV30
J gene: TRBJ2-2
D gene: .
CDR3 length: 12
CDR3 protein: CAWSLTPGELFF
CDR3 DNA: TGTGCCTGGAGTCTTACTCCCGGGGAGCTGTTTTTT

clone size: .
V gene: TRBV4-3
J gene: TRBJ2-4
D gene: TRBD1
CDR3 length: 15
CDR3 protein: CASSQEGQGIDIQYF
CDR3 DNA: TGCGCCAGCAGCCAAGAAGGACAGGGGATTGACATTCAGTACTTC

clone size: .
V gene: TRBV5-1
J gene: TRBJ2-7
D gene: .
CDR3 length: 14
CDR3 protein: CASSLGVYSYEQYF
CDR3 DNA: TGCGCCAGCAGCTTGGGGGTGTATAGCTACGAGCAGTACTTC

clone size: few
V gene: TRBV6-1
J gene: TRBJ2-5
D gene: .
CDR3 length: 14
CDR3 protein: CASSEWGRGETQYF
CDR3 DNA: TGTGCCAGCAGTGAATGGGGGAGAGGAGAGACCCAGTACTTC

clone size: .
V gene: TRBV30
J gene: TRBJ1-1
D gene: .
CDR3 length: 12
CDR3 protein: CAGDIGNTEAFF
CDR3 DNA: TGTGCCGGGGACATCGGAAACACTGAAGCTTTCTTT

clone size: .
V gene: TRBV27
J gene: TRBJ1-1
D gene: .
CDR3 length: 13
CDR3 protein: CASSLWSGTEAFF
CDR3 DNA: TGTGCCAGCAGTTTGTGGTCAGGGACTGAAGCTTTCTTT

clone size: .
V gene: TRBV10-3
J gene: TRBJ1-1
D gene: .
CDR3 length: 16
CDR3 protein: CAISVDEDPSRPYAFF
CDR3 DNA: TGTGCCATCAGTGTAGACGAGGATCCCTCTCGTCCATACGCTTTCTTT

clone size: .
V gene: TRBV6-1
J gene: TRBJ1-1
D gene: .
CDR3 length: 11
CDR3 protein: CASGLGTEAFF
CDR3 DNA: TGTGCCAGCGGGCTGGGCACTGAAGCTTTCTTT

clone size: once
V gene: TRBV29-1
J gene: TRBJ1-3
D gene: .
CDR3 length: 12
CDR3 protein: CSTQGSGNTIYF
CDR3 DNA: TGCAGCACTCAGGGATCTGGAAACACCATATATTTT

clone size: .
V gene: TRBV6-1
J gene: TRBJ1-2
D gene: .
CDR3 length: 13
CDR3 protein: CASSEATAYGYTF
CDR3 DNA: TGTGCCAGCAGTGAAGCTACAGCCTATGGCTACACCTTC

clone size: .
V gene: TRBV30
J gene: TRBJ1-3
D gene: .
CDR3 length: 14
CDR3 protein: CASQDGASGNTIYF
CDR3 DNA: TGTGCCTCCCAAGACGGGGCCTCTGGAAACACCATATATTTT

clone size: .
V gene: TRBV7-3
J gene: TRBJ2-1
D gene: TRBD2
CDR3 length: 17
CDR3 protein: CASSPRLAGEKNNEQFF
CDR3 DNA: TGTGCCAGCAGCCCGAGACTAGCGGGAGAAAAGAACAATGAGCAGTTCTTC

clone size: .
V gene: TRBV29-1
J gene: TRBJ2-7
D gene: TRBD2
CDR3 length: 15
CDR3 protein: CSVASRLAGAHEQYF
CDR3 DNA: TGCAGCGTCGCGTCACGGTTAGCGGGGGCCCACGAGCAGTACTTC

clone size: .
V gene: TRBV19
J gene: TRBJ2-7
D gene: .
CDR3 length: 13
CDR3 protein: CASSAGQHYEQYF
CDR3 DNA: TGTGCCAGTAGCGCGGGACAGCATTACGAGCAGTACTTC